This T cell receptor (beta chain) was observed in a study of identical twins. Using its own MiXCR run on the 5' RACE reads, TCRdb lists one record per CDR3 protein. The sample has approximately 210,000 distinct CDR3 sequences, over 5.5% seen once. For this clonotype: Its cognate antigen is unknown.

V was clipped by 6 bases and J by 0 bases, with 14 bases between them. This CDR3 is 15 amino acids long. From germline, CDR1 is DFQATT and CDR2 SNEGSKA (reference sequence). General study findings and limits: Within cord blood, abundant beta clonotypes carried fewer insertions, but memory repertoires showed no such trend.

These data also formed part of another study, on T cells expressing NK-cell markers. Turning to that study: In about 6 donors, dominant CD3+CD56+NKG2C+ clones formed about 1.0-7.5% of CD8+ cells. In a few donors, dominant clonotypes made up roughly 28.3-65% of CD3+CD56-NKG2C+ cells. Certain NKG2C+ T cell clones were expanded, and their HCMV specificity remained unclear.

The clonotype originates from a woman between 18 and 29 years old in good health. Sequences were obtained from CD8+ T cells sorted from blood. This chain joins TRBV20-1 and TRBJ1-4, with D tentatively TRBD1 (5 bases). This chain's CDR3 is CSAQSQGATNEKLFF. The CDR3 nucleotides are TGCAGTGCCCAGTCCCAGGGAGCAACTAATGAAAAACTGTTTTTT.